Following are 5 T cell receptor beta chains from one sample sequenced in a study of PD-1 blockade in classical Hodgkin lymphoma. Generated by immunoSEQ multiplex PCR, the TCRdb table keeps only in-frame clones and is missing some. This sample yields over 15,000 clones, of which 70% to 75% are seen a single time; about 2.7% belongs to the top ten. Time point: cycle 4 day 1 (C4D1), after 5 to 7 weeks of nivolumab. Every patient experienced relapse after autologous stem cell transplantation, and brentuximab vedotin exposure varied. With magnetic negative selection, CD4+ T cells were purified from PBMCs that had been thawed. Sequenced here: CD4+ T cells from blood, sampled before the fourth cycle of nivolumab. The origin of the receptors is a human donor with classical Hodgkin lymphoma.

The V gene is TRBV10-3, the J gene TRBJ2-5; 9 nucleotides align to TRBD1. The CDR3 runs to 14 residues. Trimming cost V 11 bases and J 7 bases; bases outside gene matches: 14. The germline V gene encodes CDR1 ENHRY and CDR2 SYGVKD. CDR3 nucleotides: TGTGCCGCCTCCGGTGGGACAGGGAATAGGACCCAGTACTTC. It specifies CAASGGTGNRTQYF.

In its sample, this clone was seen once. The chain employs TRBV6-4 and TRBJ2-7, with 7 bases matching TRBD2. Germline CDR1 and CDR2: MRHNA and SNTAGT. The CDR3 runs 17 residues. The V and J ends lost 0 bases and 2 bases, in that order; junction bases with no gene match: 10. The CDR3 nucleotides read TGTGCCAGCAGTGACTCAGGGAGGGCCCACCCTGCCTACGAGCAGTACTTC. Encoded protein: CASSDSGRAHPAYEQYF.

In this sample, this clone turned up a few times. This chain connects TRBV5-4 to TRBJ1-6; 9 bases are shared with TRBD1. V lost 4 bases to trimming and J lost 10 bases; unmatched junction nucleotides: 9. Germline CDR1 reads SGHNT; CDR2 reads YYREEE (reference sequence). The CDR3 runs to 15 residues. The CDR3 loop is CASSTQGQGESPLHF. In DNA, the CDR3 is TGTGCCAGCAGCACCCAGGGACAGGGTGAGTCACCCCTCCACTTT.

This chain links TRBV7-2 with TRBJ2-5; D is undetermined. The germline CDR1 and CDR2 sequences are SGHTA and FQGNSA. The CDR3 consists of 14 residues. With 1 base removed from V and 5 bases from J, the gap between germline ends came to 11 bases. For the CDR3, the DNA is TGTGCCAGCAGCTTAGGTCGGCTCGGGGAGACCCAGTACTTC. This codes for CASSLGRLGETQYF.

The chain has TRBV9 and TRBJ2-3, with D possibly matching TRBD2 (5 bases). The V gene's germline CDR1 is SGDLS and CDR2 YYNGEE. This CDR3 spans 14 amino acids. Trimming stripped 3 bases from V and 0 bases from J, with 8 bases between. The CDR3 sequence: CASSAPSSTDTQYF. The CDR3 DNA is TGTGCCAGCAGCGCCCCTAGCAGCACAGATACGCAGTATTTT.